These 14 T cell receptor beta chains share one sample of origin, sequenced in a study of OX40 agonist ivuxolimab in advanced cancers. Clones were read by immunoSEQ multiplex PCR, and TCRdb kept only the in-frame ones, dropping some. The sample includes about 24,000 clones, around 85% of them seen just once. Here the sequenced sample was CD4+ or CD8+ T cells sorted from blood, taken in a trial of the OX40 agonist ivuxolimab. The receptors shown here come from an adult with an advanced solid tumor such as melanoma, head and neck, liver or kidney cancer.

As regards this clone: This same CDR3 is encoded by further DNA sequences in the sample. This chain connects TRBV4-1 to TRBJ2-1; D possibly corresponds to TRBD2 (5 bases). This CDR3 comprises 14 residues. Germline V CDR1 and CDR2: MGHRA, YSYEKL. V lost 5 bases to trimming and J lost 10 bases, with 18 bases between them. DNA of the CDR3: TGCGCCAGCAGCACCGAAGATGGGCTAGCCGAGCAGTTCTTC. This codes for CASSTEDGLAEQFF.

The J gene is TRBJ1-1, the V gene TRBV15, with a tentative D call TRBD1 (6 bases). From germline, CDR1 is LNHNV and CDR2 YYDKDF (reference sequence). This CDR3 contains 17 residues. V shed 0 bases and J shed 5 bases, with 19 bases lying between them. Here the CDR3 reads CATSRDTRTVGFTEAFF. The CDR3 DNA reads TGTGCCACCAGCAGAGATACTCGGACAGTCGGATTTACTGAAGCTTTCTTT.

The CDR3 loop reads CAIRSTADYGYTF. CDR3 sequence (DNA): TGTGCCATCAGATCAACAGCTGACTATGGCTACACCTTC. This chain uses TRBV10-3 with TRBJ1-2; D uncertain. Per germline, CDR1 ENHRY and CDR2 SYGVKD. Trimming left V 6 bases short and J 3 bases short, with 11 bases between. This CDR3 comprises 13 residues.

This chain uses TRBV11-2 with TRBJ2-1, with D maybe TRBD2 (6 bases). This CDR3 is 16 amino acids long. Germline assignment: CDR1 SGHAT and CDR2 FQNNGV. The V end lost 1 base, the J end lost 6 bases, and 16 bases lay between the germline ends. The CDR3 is CASSLVSGDVINEQFF. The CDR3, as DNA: TGTGCCAGCAGCTTAGTGTCGGGGGACGTGATCAATGAGCAGTTCTTC.

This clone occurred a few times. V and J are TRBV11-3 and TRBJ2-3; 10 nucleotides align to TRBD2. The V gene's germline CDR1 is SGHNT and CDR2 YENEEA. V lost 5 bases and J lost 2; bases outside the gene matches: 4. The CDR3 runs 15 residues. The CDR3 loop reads CASSSSGGFTDTQYF. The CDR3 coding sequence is TGTGCCAGCAGCAGTAGCGGGGGGTTCACAGATACGCAGTATTTT.

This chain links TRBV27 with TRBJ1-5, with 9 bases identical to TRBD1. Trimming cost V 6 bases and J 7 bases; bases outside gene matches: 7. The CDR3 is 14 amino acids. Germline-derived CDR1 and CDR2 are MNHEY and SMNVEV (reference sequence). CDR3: CASSLQGAGQPQHF. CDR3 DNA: TGTGCCAGCAGCCTACAGGGGGCAGGGCAGCCCCAGCATTTT.

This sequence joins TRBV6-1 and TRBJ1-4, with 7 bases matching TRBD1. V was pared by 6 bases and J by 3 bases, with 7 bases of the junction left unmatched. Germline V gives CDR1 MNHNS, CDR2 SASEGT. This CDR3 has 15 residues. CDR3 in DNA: TGTGCCAGCAGGATTCAGGGGGTAGCTAATGAAAAACTGTTTTTT. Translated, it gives CASRIQGVANEKLFF.

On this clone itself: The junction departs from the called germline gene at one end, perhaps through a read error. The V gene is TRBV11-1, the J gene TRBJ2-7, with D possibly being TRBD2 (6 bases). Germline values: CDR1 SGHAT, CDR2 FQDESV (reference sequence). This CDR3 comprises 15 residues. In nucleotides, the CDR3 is TGTGCCAGCAGTTTAGTCGGAGGGCGGCACCGCGAGCAGTACTTC. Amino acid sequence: CASSLVGGRHREQYF.

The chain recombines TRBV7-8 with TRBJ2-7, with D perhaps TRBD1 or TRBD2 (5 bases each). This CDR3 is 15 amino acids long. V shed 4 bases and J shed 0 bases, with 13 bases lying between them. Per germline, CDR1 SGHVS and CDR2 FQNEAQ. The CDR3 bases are TGTGCCAGCAGCTCCGCCGTCGGGGCCTCCTACGAGCAGTACTTC. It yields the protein CASSSAVGASYEQYF.

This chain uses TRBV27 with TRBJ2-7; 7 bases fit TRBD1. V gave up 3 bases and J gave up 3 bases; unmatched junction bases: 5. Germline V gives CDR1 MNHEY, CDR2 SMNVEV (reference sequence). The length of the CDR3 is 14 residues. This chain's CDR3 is CASSLTGTGYEQYF. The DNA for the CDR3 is TGTGCCAGCAGTTTGACAGGGACGGGCTACGAGCAGTACTTC.

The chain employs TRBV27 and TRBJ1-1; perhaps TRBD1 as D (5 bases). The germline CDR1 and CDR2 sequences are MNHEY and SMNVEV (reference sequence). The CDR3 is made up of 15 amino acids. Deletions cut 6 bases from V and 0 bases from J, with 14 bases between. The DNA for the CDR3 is TGTGCCAGCAGCGCCTTAGGGGTCATGAACACTGAAGCTTTCTTT. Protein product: CASSALGVMNTEAFF.

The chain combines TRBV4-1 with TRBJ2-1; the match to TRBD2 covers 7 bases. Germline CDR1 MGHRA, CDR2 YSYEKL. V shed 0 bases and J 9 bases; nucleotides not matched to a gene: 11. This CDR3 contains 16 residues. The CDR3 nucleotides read TGCGCCAGCAGCCAAGATCCCTTAGGGAGGGCGGGTGAGCAGTTCTTC. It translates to CASSQDPLGRAGEQFF.

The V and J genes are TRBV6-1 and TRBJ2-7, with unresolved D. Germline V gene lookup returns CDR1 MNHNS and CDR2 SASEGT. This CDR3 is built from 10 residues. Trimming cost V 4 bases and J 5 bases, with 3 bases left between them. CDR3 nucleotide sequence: TGTGCCAGCAGTGGTCACGAGCAGTACTTC. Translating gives CASSGHEQYF.

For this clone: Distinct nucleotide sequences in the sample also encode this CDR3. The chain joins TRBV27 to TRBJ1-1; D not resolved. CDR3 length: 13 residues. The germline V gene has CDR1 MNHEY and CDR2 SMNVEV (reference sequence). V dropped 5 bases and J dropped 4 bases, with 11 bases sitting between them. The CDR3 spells CASSVARSTEAFF. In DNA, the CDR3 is TGTGCCAGCAGTGTGGCCCGCAGCACTGAAGCTTTCTTT.